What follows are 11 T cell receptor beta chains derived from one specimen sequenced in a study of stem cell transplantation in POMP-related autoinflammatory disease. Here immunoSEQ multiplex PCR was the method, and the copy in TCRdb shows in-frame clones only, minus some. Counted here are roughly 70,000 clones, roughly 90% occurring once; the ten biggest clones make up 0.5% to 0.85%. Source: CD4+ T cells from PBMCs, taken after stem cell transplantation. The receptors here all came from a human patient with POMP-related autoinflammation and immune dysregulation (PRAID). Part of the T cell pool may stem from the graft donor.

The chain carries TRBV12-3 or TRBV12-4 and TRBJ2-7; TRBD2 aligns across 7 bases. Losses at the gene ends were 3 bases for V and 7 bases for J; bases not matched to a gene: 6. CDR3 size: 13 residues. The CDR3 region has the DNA TGTGCCAGCAGTTTCGAGCGGGGCCATGAGCAGTACTTC. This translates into CASSFERGHEQYF.

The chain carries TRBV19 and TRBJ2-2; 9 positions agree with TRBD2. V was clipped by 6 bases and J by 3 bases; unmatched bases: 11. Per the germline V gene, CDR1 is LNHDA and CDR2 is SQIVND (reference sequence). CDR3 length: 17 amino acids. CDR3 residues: CASRRLAGNRDTGELFF. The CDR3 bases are TGTGCCAGTAGGAGGCTAGCGGGAAATAGGGACACCGGGGAGCTGTTTTTT.

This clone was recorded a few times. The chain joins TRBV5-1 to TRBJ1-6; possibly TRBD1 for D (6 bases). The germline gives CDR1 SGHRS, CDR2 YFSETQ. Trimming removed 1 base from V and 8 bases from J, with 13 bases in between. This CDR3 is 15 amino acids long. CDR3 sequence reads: CASSLFNRAHSPLHF. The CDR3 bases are TGCGCCAGCAGCTTGTTTAACAGGGCCCATTCACCCCTCCACTTT.

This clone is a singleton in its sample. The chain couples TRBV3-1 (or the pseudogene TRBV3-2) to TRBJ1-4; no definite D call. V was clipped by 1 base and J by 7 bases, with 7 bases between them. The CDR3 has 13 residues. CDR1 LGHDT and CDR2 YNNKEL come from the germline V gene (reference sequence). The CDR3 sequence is CASSQGILEKLFF. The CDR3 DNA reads TGTGCCAGCAGCCAAGGTATCCTTGAAAAACTGTTTTTT.

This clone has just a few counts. The CDR3 DNA reads as TGTGCCAGCAGTCACCGGGACATAAAGAACTATGGCTACACCTTC. It encodes CASSHRDIKNYGYTF. The chain employs TRBV5-5 and TRBJ1-2; possibly TRBD1 for D (6 bases). The CDR3 has 15 residues. The V gene's germline CDR1 is SGHKS and CDR2 YYEKEE (reference sequence). V was shortened by 5 bases and J by 2 bases, with 16 bases between the two germline ends.

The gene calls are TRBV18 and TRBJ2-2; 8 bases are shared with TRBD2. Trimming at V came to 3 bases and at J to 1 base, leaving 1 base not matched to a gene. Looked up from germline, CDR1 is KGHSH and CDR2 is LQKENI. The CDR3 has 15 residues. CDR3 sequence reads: CASSPGLGNTGELFF. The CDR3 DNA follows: TGTGCCAGCTCACCGGGACTAGGGAACACCGGGGAGCTGTTTTTT.

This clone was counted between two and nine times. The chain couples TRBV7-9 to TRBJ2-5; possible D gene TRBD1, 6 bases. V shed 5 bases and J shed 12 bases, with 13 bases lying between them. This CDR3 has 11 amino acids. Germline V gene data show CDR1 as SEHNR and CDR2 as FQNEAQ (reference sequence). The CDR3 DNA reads TGTGCCAGCAGCGCAACCGGGACAAAGTACTTC. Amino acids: CASSATGTKYF.

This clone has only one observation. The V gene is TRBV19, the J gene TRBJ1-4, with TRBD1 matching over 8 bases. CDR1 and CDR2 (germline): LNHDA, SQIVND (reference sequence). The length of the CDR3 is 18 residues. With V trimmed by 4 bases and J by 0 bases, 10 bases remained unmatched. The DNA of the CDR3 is TGTGCCAGTAGTAGGACAGGGCTAGATCCAGCAACTAATGAAAAACTGTTTTTT. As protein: CASSRTGLDPATNEKLFF.

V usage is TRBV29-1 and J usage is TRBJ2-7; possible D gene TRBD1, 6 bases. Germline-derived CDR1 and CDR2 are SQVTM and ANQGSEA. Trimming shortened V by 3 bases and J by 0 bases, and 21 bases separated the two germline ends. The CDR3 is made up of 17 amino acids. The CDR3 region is CSVEYGGGQGPSYEQYF. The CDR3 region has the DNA TGCAGCGTTGAGTACGGTGGGGGCCAGGGACCCTCCTACGAGCAGTACTTC.

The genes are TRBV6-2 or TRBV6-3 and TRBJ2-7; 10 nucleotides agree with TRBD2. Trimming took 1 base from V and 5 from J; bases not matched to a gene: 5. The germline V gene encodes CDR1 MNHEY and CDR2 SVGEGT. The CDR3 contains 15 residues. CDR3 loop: CASSYLAGGRNEQYF. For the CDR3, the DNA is TGTGCCAGCAGTTACTTAGCGGGAGGCAGGAACGAGCAGTACTTC.

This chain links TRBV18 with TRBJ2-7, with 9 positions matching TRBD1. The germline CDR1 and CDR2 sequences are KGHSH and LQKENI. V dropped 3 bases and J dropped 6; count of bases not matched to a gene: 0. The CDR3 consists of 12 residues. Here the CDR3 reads CASSPDRGEQYF. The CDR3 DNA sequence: TGTGCCAGCTCACCGGACAGGGGCGAGCAGTACTTC. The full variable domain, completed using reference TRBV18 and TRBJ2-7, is NAGVMQNPRHLVRRRGQEARLRCSPMKGHSHVYWYRQLPEEGLKFMVYLQKENIIDESGMPKERFSAEFPKEGPSILRIQQVVRGDSAAYFCASSPDRGEQYFGPGTRLTVT.